This record looks at one TCR beta chain sequence and its context. A much larger clone is a single base away; this may be a read error. The record originates from a study of CD8+CD57+ T cells in acquired aplastic anemia. CDR1 and CDR2 from the germline V gene are SGDLS and YYNGEE. CDR3 length: 14 amino acids. Trimming cost V 7 bases and J 6 bases; bases outside gene matches: 13. Researchers used genomic DNA as the template to profile TCR beta VDJ and CDR3. In TCRdb, the reads were re-called with MiXCR into one record per CDR3 protein. The sample has under 200,000 distinct CDR3 sequences, less than 50% seen once; the top ten hold roughly 3.5%. All sequencing subjects had displayed CD8+CD57+ cell expansion on flow cytometry.

The V and J genes are TRBV9 and TRBJ2-7, with 7 bases lining up with TRBD1. Sequencing input: sorted CD4+, CD8+, or CD8+CD57+ T cells (not recorded which) from PBMCs. This clonotype was sampled from a human donor with aplastic anemia. CDR3 nucleotides: TGTGCCAGCTCACTGAGGGACAGTCAGAGCGAGCAGTACTTC. It translates to CASSLRDSQSEQYF. Full variable domain (rest looked up from reference TRBV9 and TRBJ2-7): DSGVTQTPKHLITATGQRVTLRCSPRSGDLSVYWYQQSLDQGLQFLIQYYNGEERAKGNILERFSAQQFPDLHSELNLSSLELGDSALYFCASSLRDSQSEQYFGPGTRLTVT.